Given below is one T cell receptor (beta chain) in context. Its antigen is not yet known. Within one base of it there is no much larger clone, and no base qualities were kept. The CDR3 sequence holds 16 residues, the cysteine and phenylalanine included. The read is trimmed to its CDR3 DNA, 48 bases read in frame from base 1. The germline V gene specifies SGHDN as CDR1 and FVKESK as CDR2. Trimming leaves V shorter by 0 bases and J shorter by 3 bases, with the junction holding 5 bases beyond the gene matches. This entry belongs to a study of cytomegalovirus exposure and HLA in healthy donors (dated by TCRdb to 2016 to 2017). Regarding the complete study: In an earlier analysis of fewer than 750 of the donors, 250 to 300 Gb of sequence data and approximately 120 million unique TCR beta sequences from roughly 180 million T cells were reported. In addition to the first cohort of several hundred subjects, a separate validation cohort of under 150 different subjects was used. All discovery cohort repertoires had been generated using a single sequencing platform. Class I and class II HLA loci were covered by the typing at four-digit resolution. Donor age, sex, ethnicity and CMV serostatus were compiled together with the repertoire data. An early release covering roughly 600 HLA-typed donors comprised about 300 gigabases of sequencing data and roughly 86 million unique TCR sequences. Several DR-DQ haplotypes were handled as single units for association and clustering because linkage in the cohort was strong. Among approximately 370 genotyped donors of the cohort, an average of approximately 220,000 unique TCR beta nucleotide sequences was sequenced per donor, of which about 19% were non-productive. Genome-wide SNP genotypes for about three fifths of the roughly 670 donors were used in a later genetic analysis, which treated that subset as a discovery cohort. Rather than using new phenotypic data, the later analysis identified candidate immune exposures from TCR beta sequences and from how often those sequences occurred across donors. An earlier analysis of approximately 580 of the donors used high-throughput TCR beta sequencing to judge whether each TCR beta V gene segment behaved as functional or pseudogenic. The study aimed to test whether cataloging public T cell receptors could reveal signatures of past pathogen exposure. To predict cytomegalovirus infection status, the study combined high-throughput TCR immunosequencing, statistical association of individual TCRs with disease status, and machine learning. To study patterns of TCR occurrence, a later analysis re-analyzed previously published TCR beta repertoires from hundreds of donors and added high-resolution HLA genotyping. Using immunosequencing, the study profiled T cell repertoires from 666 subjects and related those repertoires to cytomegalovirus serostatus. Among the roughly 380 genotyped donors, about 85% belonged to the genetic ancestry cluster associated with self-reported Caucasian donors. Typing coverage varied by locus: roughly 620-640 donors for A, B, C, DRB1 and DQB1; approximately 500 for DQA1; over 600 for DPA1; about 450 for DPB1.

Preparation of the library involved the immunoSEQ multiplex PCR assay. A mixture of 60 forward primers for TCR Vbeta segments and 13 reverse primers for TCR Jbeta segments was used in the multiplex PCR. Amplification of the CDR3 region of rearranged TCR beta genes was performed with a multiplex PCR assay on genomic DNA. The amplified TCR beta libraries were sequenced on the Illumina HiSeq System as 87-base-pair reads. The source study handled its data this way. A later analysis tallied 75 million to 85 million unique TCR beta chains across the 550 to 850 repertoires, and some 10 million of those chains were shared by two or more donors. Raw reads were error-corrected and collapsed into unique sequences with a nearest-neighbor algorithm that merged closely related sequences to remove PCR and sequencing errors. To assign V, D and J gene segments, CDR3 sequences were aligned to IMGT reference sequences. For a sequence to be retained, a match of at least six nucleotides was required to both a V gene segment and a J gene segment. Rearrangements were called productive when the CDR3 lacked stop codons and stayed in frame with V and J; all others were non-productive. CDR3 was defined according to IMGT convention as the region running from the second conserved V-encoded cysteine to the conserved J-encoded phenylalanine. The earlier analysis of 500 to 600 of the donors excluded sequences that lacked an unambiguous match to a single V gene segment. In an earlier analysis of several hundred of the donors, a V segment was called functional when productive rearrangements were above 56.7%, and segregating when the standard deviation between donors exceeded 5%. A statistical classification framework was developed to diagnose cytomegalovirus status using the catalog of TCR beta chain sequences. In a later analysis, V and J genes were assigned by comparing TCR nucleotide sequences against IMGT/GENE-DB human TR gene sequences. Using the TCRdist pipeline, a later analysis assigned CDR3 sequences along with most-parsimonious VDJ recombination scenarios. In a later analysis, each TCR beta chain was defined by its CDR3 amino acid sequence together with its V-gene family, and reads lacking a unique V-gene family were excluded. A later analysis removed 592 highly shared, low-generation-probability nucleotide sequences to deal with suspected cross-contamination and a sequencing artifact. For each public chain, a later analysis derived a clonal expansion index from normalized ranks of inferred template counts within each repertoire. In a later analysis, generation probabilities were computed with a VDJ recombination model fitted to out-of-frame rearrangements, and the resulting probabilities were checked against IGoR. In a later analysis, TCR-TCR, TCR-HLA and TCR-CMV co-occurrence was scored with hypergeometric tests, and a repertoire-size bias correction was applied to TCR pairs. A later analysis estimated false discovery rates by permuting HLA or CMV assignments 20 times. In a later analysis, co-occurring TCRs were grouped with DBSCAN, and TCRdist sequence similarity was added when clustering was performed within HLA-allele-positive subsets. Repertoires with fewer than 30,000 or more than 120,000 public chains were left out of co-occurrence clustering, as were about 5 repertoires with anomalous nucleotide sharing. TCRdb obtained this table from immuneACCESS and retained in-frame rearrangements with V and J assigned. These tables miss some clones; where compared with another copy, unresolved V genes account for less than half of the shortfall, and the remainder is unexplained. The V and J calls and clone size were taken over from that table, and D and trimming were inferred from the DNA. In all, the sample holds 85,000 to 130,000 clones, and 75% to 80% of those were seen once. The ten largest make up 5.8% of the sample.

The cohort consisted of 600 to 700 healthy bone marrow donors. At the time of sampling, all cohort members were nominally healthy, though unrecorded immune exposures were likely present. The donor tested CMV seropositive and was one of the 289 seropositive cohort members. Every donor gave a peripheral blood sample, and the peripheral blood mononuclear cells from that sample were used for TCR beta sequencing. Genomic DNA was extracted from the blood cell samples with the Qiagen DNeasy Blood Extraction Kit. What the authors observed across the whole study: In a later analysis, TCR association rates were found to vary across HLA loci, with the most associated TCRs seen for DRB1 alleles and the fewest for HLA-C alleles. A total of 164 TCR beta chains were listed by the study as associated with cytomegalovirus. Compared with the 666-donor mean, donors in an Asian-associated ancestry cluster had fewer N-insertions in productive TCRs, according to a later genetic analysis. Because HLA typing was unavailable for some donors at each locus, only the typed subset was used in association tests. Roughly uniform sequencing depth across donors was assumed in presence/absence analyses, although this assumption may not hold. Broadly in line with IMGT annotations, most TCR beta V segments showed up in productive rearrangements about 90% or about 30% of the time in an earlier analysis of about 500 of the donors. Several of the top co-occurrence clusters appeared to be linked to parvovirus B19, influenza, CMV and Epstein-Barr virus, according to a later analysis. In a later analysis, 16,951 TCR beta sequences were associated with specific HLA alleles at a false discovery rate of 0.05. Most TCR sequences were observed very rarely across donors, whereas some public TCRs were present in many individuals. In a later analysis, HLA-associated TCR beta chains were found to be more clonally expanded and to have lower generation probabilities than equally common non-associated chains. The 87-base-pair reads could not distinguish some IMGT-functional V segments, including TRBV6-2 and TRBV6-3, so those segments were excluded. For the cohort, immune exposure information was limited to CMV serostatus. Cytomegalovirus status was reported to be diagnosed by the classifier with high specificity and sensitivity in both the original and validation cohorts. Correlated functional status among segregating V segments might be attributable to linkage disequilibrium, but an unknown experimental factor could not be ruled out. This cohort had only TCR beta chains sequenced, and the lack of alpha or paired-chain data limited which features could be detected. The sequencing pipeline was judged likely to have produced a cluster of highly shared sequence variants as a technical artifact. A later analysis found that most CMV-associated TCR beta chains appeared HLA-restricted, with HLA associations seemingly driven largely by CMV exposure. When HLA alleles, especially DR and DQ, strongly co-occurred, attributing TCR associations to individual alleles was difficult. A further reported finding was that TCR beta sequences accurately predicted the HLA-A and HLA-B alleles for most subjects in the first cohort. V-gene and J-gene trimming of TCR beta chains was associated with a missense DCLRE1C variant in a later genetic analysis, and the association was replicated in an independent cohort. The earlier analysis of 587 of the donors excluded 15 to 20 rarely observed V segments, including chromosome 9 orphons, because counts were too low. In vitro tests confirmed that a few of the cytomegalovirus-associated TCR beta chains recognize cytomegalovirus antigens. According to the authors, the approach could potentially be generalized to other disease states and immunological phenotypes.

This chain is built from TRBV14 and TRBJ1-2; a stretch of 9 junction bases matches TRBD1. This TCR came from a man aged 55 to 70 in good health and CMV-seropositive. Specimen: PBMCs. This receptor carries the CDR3 CASSQDWTGVDYGYTF. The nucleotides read TGTGCCAGCAGCCAAGATTGGACAGGGGTTGACTATGGCTACACCTTC. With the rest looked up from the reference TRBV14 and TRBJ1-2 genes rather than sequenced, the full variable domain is EAGVTQFPSHSVIEKGQTVTLRCDPISGHDNLYWYRRVMGKEIKFLLHFVKESKQDESGMPNNRFLAERTGGTYSTLKVQPAELEDSGVYFCASSQDWTGVDYGYTFGSGTRLTVV.